This entry describes one T cell receptor (beta chain). This record belongs to a study of control samples from healthy donors and cancer patients. The table came from immunoSEQ multiplex PCR; TCRdb's copy has only in-frame clones and leaves some out. The profile shows about 130,000 clones, approximately 89% of them singletons. The CDR3 extends over 14 amino acids. From germline, CDR1 is KGHSH and CDR2 LQKENI. Trimming cost V 2 bases and J 3 bases, with 10 bases left between them. This clonotype was sampled from a man younger than 30 in good health. The material sequenced was blood. The chain has TRBV18 and TRBJ2-5, with TRBD1 as a possible D gene (6 bases). Here the CDR3 reads CASSPRQVKETQYF. The CDR3 nucleotides read TGTGCCAGCTCACCAAGACAGGTCAAAGAGACCCAGTACTTC.